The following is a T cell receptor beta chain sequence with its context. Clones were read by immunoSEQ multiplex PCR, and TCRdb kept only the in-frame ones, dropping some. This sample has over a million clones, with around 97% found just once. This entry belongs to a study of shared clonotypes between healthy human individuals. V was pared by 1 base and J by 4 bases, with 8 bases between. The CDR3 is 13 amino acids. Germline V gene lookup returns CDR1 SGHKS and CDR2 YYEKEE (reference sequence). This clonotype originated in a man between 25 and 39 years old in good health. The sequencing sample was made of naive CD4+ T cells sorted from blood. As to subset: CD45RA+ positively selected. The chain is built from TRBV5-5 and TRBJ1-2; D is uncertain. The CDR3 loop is CASSLSRPYGYTF. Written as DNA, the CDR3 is TGTGCCAGCAGCTTGAGCAGACCCTATGGCTACACCTTC. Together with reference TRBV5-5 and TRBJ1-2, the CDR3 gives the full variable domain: DAGVTQSPTHLIKTRGQQVTLRCSPISGHKSVSWYQQVLGQGPQFIFQYYEKEERGRGNFPDRFSARQFPNYSSELNVNALLLGDSALYLCASSLSRPYGYTFGSGTRLTVV.